This TCR beta chain is from a study of T cells in Graves' hyperthyroidism and ophthalmopathy. Study as a whole: Peripheral blood was secured at the point of initial diagnosis, before any treatment.

Amplified TCR beta CDR3 regions came from RNA transcripts. In the first-round RT-PCR of the TCR CDR3, the HTBI primer set was used. MiXCR, run by TCRdb on the multiplex PCR reads, gives a single entry per CDR3 protein. The sample lists 280,000 or so distinct CDR3 sequences; about 15% were seen once. Between the trimmed V and J ends, which lost 5 bases and 4 bases, there was a span of 9 bases. The CDR3 loop spans 13 amino acids. Germline CDR1 and CDR2: LNHNV and YYDKDF (reference sequence). This clonotype was seen ten or more times. Specimen: blood. This TCR derives from a woman aged 45 to 65 with Graves' hyperthyroidism that later progressed to Graves' ophthalmopathy. The chain recombines TRBV15 with TRBJ2-1; D not resolved. CDR3: CATSPGRYNEQFF. The CDR3 DNA sequence: TGTGCCACCAGCCCCGGGCGGTACAATGAGCAGTTCTTC.